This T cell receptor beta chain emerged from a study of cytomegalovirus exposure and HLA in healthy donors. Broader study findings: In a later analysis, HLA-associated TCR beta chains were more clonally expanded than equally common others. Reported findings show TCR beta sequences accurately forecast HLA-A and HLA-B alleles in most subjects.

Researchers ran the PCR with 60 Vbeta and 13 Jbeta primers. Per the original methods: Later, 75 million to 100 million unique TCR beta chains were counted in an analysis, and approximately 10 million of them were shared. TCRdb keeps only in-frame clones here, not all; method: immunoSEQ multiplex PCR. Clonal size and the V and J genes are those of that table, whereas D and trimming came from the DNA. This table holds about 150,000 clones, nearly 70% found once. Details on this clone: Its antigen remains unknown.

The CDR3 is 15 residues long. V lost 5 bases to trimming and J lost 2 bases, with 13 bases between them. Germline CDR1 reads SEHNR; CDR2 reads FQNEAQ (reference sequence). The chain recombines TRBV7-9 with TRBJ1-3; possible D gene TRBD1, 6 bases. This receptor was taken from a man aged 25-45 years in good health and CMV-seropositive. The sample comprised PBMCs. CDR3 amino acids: CASSPGGGTGNTIYF. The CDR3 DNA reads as TGTGCCAGCAGCCCGGGAGGGGGAACTGGAAACACCATATATTTT.